Listed below are T cell receptor beta chains from one sample, sequenced in a study of OX40 agonist ivuxolimab in advanced cancers. Data came from immunoSEQ multiplex PCR; TCRdb stores just in-frame clones and leaves some out. The sample has tens of thousands of clones, roughly 87% seen once; the top ten hold around 12%. The starting material was CD4+ or CD8+ T cells sorted from blood, obtained in a trial of the OX40 agonist ivuxolimab. Receptors originate from an adult with an advanced solid tumor such as melanoma, head and neck, liver or kidney cancer. Both conserved end residues are part of each CDR3. Fields, in order: D gene, J gene, clone size, V gene, CDR3 protein, CDR3 DNA. The D gene is left open where the match is weak. Clone size appears in some rows only: once, few, many, or a class for an expanded clone.

>TRBD2|TRBJ2-2|.|TRBV7-9
CASRLLAGANTGELFF
TGTGCCAGCAGACTACTAGCGGGGGCGAACACCGGGGAGCTGTTTTTT
>.|TRBJ2-2|.|TRBV7-3
CASSLNRDNTGELFF
TGTGCCAGCAGCTTAAATAGGGACAACACCGGGGAGCTGTTTTTT
>.|TRBJ1-2|.|TRBV7-8
CASSLAFHAQDYTF
TGTGCCAGCAGCTTAGCGTTCCACGCCCAGGACTACACCTTC
>.|TRBJ1-4|.|TRBV7-6
CASSLGDSYNEKLFF
TGTGCCAGCAGCTTAGGAGACAGCTATAATGAAAAACTGTTTTTT
>.|TRBJ2-1|.|TRBV27
CASAQGESSYNEQFF
TGTGCCAGCGCCCAAGGGGAGAGCTCCTACAATGAGCAGTTCTTC
>.|TRBJ2-2|.|TRBV7-9
CASSIRGERTNTGELFF
TGTGCCAGCAGCATTAGAGGGGAGCGGACGAACACCGGGGAGCTGTTTTTT
>TRBD1|TRBJ2-5|.|TRBV14
CASSQAETGAVETQYF
TGTGCCAGCAGCCAAGCAGAGACAGGGGCCGTGGAGACCCAGTACTTC
>TRBD1|TRBJ1-1|.|TRBV7-9
CASSLARTGGEAFF
TGTGCCAGCAGCTTAGCGCGGACAGGGGGAGAAGCTTTCTTT
>.|TRBJ2-1|.|TRBV7-6
CASSYSLVVAYNEQFF
TGTGCCAGCAGTTACTCACTGGTCGTAGCTTACAATGAGCAGTTCTTC
>.|TRBJ2-3|.|TRBV30
CAWTTLPEGWTQYF
TGTGCCTGGACCACACTCCCGGAGGGCTGGACGCAGTATTTT
>.|TRBJ1-2|.|TRBV4-1
CASSRPLGGSNYGYTF
TGCGCCAGCAGCCGTCCCTTGGGGGGTTCAAACTATGGCTACACCTTC
>.|TRBJ2-7|.|TRBV30
CAWSVNRADEQYF
TGTGCCTGGAGTGTAAATAGGGCGGACGAGCAGTACTTC
>.|TRBJ2-1|.|TRBV21-1
CASSNGREGWYNEQFF
TGTGCCAGCAGCAACGGACGGGAGGGATGGTACAATGAGCAGTTCTTC
>.|TRBJ2-3|.|TRBV18
CASSPKGLRADTQYF
TGTGCCAGCTCACCAAAAGGCCTACGGGCAGATACGCAGTATTTT
>.|TRBJ1-2|.|TRBV9
CASSVGVNLDSYTF
TGTGCCAGCAGCGTAGGTGTGAACTTAGACAGCTACACCTTC
>.|TRBJ1-4|.|TRBV6-5
CASSPLGDQREKLFF
TGTGCCAGCAGTCCCCTAGGGGACCAACGAGAAAAACTGTTTTTT
>TRBD2|TRBJ2-2|.|TRBV28
CASSPPLAGVSGELFF
TGTGCCAGCAGCCCGCCACTAGCGGGAGTTTCCGGGGAGCTGTTTTTT
>TRBD1|TRBJ1-1|.|TRBV27
CASSVTTGASTEAFF
TGTGCCAGCAGTGTAACGACAGGGGCGAGCACTGAAGCTTTCTTT
>.|TRBJ2-1|.|TRBV4-1
CASSQAFTTVYPSSSSPEQFF
.
>TRBD2|TRBJ2-1|.|TRBV2
CASGREQGEQFF
TGTGCCAGCGGGCGGGAGCAAGGTGAGCAGTTCTTC
>TRBD1|TRBJ2-6|once|TRBV13
CASSLGRGQGELTF
TGTGCCAGCAGCTTAGGGCGGGGACAGGGCGAGTTAACTTTC
>.|TRBJ2-1|once|TRBV27
CASSSGLGHEQFF
TGTGCCAGCAGTAGCGGCCTCGGGCATGAGCAGTTCTTC
>TRBD2|TRBJ2-1|.|TRBV4-1
CASSLPTGGYNEQFF
TGCGCCAGCAGCCTCCCCACGGGAGGCTACAATGAGCAGTTCTTC
>.|TRBJ2-1|.|TRBV11-2
CASSGGFADDYNEQFF
TGTGCCAGCAGCGGGGGATTCGCGGACGATTACAATGAGCAGTTCTTC
>.|TRBJ1-1|.|TRBV19
CASTPGTEWAEAFF
TGTGCCAGTACCCCGGGGACGGAGTGGGCTGAAGCTTTCTTT
>.|TRBJ1-2|.|TRBV28
CASSLIGGYTF
TGTGCCAGCAGTTTAATAGGTGGCTACACCTTC
>TRBD2|TRBJ2-1|.|TRBV7-9
CASSLRLAGGNEQFF
TGTGCCAGCAGTTTAAGACTAGCGGGAGGTAATGAGCAGTTCTTC
>TRBD1|TRBJ2-7|.|TRBV25-1
CASIGTGEREQYF
TGTGCCAGCATAGGGACAGGGGAAAGAGAGCAGTACTTC
>TRBD2|TRBJ2-3|.|TRBV30
CASDSGFSTDTQYF
TGTGCCTCGGATAGCGGGTTTAGCACAGATACGCAGTATTTT
>TRBD1|TRBJ1-2|.|TRBV29-1
CSATGGKYGYTF
TGCAGCGCAACAGGGGGCAAGTATGGCTACACCTTC
>.|TRBJ2-1|.|TRBV11-2
CASSLTASSYNEQFF
TGTGCCAGCAGCTTAACAGCGAGCTCCTACAATGAGCAGTTCTTC
>TRBD1|TRBJ1-2|.|TRBV13
CASSYSGTGANYGYTF
TGTGCCAGCAGTTACAGCGGGACAGGGGCTAACTATGGCTACACCTTC
>.|TRBJ2-3|.|TRBV9
CASSVSGPRTDTQYF
TGTGCCAGCAGCGTCTCTGGACCACGCACAGATACGCAGTATTTT
>.|TRBJ2-5|.|TRBV4-1
CASSQDWSRSETQYF
TGCGCCAGCAGCCAAGATTGGTCCAGATCAGAGACCCAGTACTTC
>TRBD1|TRBJ2-7|.|TRBV6-1
CASSEAGWDSSYEQYF
TGTGCCAGCAGTGAAGCAGGCTGGGACAGTTCCTACGAGCAGTACTTC
>.|TRBJ2-1|.|TRBV6-5
CASSYIGLNEQFF
TGTGCCAGCAGTTACATAGGGTTGAATGAGCAGTTCTTC
>.|TRBJ1-2|.|TRBV28
CASRPGRRTGGYTF
TGTGCCAGCAGGCCGGGACGACGAACGGGGGGCTACACCTTC
>.|TRBJ1-1|.|TRBV28
CASYPDRGLNTEAFF
TGTGCCAGCTACCCCGACCGGGGGTTGAACACTGAAGCTTTCTTT
>.|TRBJ2-7|.|TRBV19
CASSIEQGVSYEQYF
TGTGCCAGTAGTATAGAACAGGGTGTATCTTACGAGCAGTACTTC
>TRBD1|TRBJ1-1|.|TRBV10-3
CAISELGQGVNTEAFF
TGTGCCATCAGTGAGTTGGGACAGGGGGTGAACACTGAAGCTTTCTTT
>.|TRBJ2-3|.|TRBV7-9
CASSLAQQSTDTQYF
TGTGCCAGCAGCTTAGCACAGCAAAGCACAGATACGCAGTATTTT
>.|TRBJ1-1|.|TRBV7-9
CASSRPTQKNTEAFF
TGTGCCAGCAGCCGTCCTACACAGAAAAACACTGAAGCTTTCTTT
>TRBD2|TRBJ2-3|.|TRBV30
CAWVVSGRRTDTQYF
TGTGCCTGGGTCGTTAGCGGGAGACGCACAGATACGCAGTATTTT
>.|TRBJ2-3|.|TRBV9
CASRDKLTDTQYF
TGTGCCAGCAGAGACAAGTTGACAGATACGCAGTATTTT